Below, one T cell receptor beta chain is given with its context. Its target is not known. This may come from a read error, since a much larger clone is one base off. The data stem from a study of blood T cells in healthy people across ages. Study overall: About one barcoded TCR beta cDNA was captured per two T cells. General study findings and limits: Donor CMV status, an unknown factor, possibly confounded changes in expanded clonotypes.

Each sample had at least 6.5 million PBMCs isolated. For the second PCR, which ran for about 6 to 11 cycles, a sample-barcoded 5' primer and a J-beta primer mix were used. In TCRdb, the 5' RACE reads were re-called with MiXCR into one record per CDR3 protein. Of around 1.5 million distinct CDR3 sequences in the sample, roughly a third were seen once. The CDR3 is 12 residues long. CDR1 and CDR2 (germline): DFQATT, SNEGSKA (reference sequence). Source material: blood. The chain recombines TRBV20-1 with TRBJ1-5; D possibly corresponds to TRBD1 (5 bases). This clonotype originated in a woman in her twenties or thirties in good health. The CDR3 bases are TGCGGTGCTATTGACAGTGATCAGCCCCAGCATTTT. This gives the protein CGAIDSDQPQHF.